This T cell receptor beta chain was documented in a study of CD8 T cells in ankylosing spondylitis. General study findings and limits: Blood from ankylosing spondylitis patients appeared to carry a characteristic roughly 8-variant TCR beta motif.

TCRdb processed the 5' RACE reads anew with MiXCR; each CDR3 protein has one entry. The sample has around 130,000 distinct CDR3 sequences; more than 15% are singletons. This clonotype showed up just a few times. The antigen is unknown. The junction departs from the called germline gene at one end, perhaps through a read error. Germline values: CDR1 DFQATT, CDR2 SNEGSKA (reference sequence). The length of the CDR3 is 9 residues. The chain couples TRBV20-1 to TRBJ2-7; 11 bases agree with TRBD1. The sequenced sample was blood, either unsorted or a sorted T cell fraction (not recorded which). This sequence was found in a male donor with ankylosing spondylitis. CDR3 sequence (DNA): TGCAGTGCTCGAGGACAGGGGGCCTTC. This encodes CSARGQGAF.